What follows is one T cell receptor (beta chain) and its context. These data are taken from a study of blood T cell repertoires in COVID-19. Sequencing was performed with immunoSEQ multiplex PCR; in TCRdb, only in-frame clones are kept and a portion is missing. The table records roughly 240,000 clones, about 82% of them present only once. The germline V gene has CDR1 SGHRS and CDR2 YFSETQ. The CDR3 loop spans 16 amino acids. V lost 0 bases and J lost 3; bases outside the gene matches: 5. J is TRBJ2-3 and V is TRBV5-1; TRBD2 aligns across 9 bases. The receptor was isolated from a woman at least 80 years old with COVID-19, enrolled during active disease. Sequenced material: peripheral blood. CDR3 sequence reads: CASSLDGSGRTDTQYF. The DNA for the CDR3 is TGCGCCAGCAGCTTGGATGGTAGCGGGAGAACAGATACGCAGTATTTT.